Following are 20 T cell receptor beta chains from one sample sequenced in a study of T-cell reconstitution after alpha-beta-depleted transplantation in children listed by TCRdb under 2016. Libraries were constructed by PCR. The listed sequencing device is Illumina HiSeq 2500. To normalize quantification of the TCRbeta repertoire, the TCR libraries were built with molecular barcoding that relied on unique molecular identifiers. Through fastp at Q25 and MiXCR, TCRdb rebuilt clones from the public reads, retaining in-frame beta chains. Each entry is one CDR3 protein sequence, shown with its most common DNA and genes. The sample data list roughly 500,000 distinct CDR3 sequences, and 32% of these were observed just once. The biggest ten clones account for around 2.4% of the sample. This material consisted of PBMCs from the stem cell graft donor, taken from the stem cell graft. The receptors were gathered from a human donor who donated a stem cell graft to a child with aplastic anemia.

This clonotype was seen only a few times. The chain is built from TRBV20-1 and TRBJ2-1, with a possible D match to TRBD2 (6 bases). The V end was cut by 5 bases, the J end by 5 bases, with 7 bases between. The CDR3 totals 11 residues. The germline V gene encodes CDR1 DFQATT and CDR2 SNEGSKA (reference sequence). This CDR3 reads CSARLDNEQFF. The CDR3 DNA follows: TGCAGTGCTCGACTAGACAATGAGCAGTTCTTC.

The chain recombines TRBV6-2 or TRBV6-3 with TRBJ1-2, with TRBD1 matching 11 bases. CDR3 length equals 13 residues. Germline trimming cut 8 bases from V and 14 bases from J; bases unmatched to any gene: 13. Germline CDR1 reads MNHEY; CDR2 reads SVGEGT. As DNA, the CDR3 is TGTGCCAGCGGCTGGACAGGGGGCCACCCATGGACCTTC. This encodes CASGWTGGHPWTF.

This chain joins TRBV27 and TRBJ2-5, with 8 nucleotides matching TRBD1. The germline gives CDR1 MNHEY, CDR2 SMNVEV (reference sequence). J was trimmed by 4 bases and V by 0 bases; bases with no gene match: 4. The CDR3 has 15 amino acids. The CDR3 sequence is CASSLSQGAGETQYF. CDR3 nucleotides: TGTGCCAGCAGTTTATCGCAGGGGGCGGGAGAGACCCAGTACTTC.

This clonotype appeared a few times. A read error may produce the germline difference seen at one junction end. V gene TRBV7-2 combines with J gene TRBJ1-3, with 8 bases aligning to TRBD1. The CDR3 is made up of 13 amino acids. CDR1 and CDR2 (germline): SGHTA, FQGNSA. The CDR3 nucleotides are TGTGCCAGCAGTTGGGCAGGTTCGCAGGACAGGGATTTT. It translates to CASSWAGSQDRDF.

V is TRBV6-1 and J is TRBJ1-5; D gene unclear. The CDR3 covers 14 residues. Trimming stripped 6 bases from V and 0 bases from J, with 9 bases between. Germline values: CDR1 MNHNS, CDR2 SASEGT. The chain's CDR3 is CASRNIYSNQPQHF. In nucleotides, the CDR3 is TGTGCCAGCAGGAACATCTATAGCAATCAGCCCCAGCATTTT.

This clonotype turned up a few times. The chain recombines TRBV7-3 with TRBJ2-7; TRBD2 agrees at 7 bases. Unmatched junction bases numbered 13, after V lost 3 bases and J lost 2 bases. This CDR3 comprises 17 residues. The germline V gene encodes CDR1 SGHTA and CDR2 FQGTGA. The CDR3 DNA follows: TGTGCCAGCAGCTTCGCGACCCCCACTAGCGCAACCTACGAGCAGTACTTC. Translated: CASSFATPTSATYEQYF. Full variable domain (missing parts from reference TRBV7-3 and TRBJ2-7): GAGVSQTPSNKVTEKGKYVELRCDPISGHTALYWYRQSLGQGPEFLIYFQGTGAADDSGLPNDRFFAVRPEGSVSTLKIQRTERGDSAVYLCASSFATPTSATYEQYFGPGTRLTVT.

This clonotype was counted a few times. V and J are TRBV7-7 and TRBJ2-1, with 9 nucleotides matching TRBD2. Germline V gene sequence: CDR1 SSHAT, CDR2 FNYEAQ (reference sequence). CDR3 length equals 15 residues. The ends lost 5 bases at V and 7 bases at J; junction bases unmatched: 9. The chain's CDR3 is CASSPGLATLNEQFF. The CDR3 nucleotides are TGTGCCAGCAGCCCGGGACTAGCAACCTTAAATGAGCAGTTCTTC.

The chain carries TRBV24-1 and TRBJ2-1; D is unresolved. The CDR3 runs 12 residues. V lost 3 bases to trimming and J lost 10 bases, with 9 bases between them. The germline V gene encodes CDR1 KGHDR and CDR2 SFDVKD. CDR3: CATSDATWEQFF. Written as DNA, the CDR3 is TGTGCCACCAGTGATGCGACTTGGGAGCAGTTCTTC.

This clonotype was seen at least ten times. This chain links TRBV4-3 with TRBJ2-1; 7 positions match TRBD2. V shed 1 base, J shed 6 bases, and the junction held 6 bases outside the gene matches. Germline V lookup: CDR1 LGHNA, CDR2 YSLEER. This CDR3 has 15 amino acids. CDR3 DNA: TGCGCCAGCAGCCAAGGCGTAGCGGGCCTCAATGAGCAGTTCTTC. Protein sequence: CASSQGVAGLNEQFF.

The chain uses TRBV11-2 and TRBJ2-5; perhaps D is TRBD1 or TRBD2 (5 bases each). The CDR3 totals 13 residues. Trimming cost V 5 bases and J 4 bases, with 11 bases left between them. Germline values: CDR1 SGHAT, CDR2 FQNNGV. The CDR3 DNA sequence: TGTGCCAGCAGCCGGGACCGCTTAGAGACCCAGTACTTC. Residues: CASSRDRLETQYF.

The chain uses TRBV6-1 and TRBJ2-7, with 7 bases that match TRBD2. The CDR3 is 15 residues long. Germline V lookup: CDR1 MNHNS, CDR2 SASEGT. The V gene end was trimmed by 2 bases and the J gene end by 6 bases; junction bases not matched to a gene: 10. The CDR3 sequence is CASSELDGRSGEQYV. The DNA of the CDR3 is TGTGCCAGCAGTGAATTGGACGGGAGGTCGGGCGAGCAGTACGTC.

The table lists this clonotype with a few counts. Here the CDR3 DNA reads TGTGCCAGCAGCTCCCAGGGGGTTCTCTATGGCTACACCTTC. As protein: CASSSQGVLYGYTF. This rearrangement joins TRBV7-2 to TRBJ1-2; TRBD1 matches at 7 bases. V shed 4 bases, J shed 4 bases, and the junction held 6 bases outside the gene matches. The CDR3 spans 14 residues. In germline, CDR1 is SGHTA, CDR2 FQGNSA.

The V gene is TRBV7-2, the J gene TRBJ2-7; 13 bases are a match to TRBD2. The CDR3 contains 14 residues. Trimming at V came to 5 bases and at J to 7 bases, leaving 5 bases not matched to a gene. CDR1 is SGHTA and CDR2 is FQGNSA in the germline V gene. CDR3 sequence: CASSGLAGAGEQYF. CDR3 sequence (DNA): TGTGCCAGCAGCGGACTAGCGGGAGCAGGGGAGCAGTACTTC.

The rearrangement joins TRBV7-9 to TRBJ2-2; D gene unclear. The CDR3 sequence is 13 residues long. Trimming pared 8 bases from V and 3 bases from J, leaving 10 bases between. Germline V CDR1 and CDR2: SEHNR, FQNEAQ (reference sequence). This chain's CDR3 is CASEASYTGELFF. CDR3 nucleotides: TGTGCCAGCGAGGCGTCCTACACCGGGGAGCTGTTTTTT.

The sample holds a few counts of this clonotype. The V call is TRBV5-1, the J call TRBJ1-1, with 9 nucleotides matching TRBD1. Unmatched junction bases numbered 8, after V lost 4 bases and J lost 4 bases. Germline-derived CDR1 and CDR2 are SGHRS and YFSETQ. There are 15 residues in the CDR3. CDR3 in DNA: TGCGCCAGCAGCCCGGGGGGACAGGGATCCACTGAAGCTTTCTTT. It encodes CASSPGGQGSTEAFF.

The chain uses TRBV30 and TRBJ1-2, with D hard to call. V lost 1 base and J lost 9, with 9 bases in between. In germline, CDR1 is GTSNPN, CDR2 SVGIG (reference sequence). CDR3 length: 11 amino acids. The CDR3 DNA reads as TGTGCCTGGAGTGACTGGACCCGCTACACCTTC. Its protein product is CAWSDWTRYTF.

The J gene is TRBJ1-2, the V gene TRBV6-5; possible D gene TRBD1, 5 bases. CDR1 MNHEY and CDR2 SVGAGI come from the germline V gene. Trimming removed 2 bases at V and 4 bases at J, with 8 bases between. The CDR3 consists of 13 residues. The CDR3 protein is CASSYQGGYGYTF. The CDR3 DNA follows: TGTGCCAGCAGTTACCAGGGAGGCTATGGCTACACCTTC.

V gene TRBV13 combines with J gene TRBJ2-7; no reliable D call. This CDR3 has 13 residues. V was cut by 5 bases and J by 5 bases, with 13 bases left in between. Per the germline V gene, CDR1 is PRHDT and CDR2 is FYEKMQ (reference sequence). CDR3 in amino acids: CASSLGSAHEQYV. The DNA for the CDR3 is TGTGCCAGCAGCCTCGGGTCGGCTCACGAGCAGTACGTC.

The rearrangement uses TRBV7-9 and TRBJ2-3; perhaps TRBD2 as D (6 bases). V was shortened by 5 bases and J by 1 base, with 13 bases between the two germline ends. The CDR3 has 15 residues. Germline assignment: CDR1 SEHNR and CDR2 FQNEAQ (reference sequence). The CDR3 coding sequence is TGTGCCAGCAGCCCCCGGGACTCCGGCACAGATACGCAGTATTTT. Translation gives CASSPRDSGTDTQYF.

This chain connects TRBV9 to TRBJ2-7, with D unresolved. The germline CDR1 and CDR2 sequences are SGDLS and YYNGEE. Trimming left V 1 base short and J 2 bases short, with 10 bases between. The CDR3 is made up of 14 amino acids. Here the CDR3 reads CASSVRSEAYEQYF. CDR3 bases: TGTGCCAGCAGCGTAAGGAGCGAGGCCTACGAGCAGTACTTC.